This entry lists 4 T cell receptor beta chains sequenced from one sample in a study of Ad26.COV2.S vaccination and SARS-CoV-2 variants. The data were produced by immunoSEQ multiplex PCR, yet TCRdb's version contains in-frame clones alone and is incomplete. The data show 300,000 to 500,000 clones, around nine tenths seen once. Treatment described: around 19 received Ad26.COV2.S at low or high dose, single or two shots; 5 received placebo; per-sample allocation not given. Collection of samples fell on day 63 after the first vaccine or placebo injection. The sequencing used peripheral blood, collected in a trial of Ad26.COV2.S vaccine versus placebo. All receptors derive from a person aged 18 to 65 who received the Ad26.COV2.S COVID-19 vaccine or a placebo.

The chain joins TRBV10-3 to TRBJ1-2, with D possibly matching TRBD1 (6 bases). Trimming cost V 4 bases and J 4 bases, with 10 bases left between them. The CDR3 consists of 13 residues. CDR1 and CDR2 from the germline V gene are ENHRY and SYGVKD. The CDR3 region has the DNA TGTGCCATCAGTGCCGACAGGAGCTATGGCTACACCTTC. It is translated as CAISADRSYGYTF.

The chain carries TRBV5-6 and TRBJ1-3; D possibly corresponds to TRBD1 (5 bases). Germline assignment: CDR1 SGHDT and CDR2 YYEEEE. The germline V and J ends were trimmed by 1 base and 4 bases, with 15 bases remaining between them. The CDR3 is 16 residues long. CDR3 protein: CASSLRNSRAGNTIYF. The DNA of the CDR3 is TGTGCCAGCAGCTTGAGGAATTCCAGGGCGGGAAACACCATATATTTT.

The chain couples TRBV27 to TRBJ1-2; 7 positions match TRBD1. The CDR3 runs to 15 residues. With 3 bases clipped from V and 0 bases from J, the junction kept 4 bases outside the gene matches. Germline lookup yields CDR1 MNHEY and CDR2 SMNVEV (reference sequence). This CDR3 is CASSFGTDPNYGYTF. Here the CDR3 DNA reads TGTGCCAGCAGTTTTGGGACAGACCCTAACTATGGCTACACCTTC.

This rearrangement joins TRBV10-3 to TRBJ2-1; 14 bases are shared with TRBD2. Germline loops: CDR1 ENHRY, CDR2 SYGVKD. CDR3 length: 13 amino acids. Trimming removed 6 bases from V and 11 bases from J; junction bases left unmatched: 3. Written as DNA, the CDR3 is TGTGCCATCAGGGGGACTAGCGGGAGCCAGCAGTTCTTC. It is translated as CAIRGTSGSQQFF.